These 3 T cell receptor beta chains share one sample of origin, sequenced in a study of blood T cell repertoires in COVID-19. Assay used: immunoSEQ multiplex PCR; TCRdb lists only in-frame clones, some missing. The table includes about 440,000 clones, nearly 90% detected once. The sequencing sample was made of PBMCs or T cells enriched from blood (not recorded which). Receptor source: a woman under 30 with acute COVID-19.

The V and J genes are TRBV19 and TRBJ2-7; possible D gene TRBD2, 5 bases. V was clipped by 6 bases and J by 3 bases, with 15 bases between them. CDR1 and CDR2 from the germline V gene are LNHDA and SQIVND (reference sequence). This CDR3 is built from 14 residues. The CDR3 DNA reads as TGTGCCAGTAGCAAACCGGGGTATGACTACGAGCAGTACTTC. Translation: CASSKPGYDYEQYF.

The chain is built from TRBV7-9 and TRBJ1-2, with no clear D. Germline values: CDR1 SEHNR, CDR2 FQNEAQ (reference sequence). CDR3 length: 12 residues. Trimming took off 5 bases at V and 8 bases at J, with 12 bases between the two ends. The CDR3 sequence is CASSSARGGYTF. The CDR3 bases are TGTGCCAGCAGCAGCGCCCGCGGGGGCTACACCTTC.

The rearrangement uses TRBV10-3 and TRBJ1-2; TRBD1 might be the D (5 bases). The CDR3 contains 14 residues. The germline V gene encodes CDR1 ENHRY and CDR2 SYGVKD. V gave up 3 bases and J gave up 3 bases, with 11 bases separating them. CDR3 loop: CAISDYLTDYGYTF. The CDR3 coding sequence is TGTGCCATCAGTGATTATTTGACAGACTATGGCTACACCTTC.